Below, 10 T cell receptor beta chains from the same sample are listed, as sequenced in a study of T-cell memory formation after mild COVID-19 (TCRdb year 2021). The library was generated by 5' RACE. The sequencing machine was an Illumina NovaSeq 6000. TCRdb cleaned the public reads at Q25 with fastp, built clones with MiXCR and kept in-frame beta chains. Entries are consolidated by CDR3 protein sequence, retaining the most common genes and DNA. This sample is represented by hundreds of thousands of distinct CDR3 sequences; approximately 18% of them were singletons. The top ten clonotypes cover approximately 13% of the sample. Input material: PBMCs or a T cell subset sorted from them (not recorded which). Receptor source: an adult woman who had mild COVID-19 (a few samples of this study predate the infection). The sample titles of this study are shuffled in the database, so cell type and time point are left out; the donor was told from shared clones.

This rearrangement joins TRBV3-1 to TRBJ1-1; D is undetermined. Looked up from germline, CDR1 is LGHDT and CDR2 is YNNKEL (reference sequence). Trimming took 1 base from V and 1 from J, leaving 13 bases between them. The CDR3 contains 16 residues. The CDR3 loop reads CASSQGSRIKNTEAFF. The CDR3 region has the DNA TGTGCCAGCAGCCAAGGAAGCAGGATCAAGAACACTGAAGCTTTCTTT. The full variable domain, in which reference TRBV3-1 and TRBJ1-1 provide the parts outside the CDR3, is DTAVSQTPKYLVTQMGNDKSIKCEQNLGHDTMYWYKQDSKKFLKIMFSYNNKELIINETVPNRFSPKSPDKAHLNLHINSLELGDSAVYFCASSQGSRIKNTEAFFGQGTRLTVV.

This clonotype was detected only a few times. The V gene is TRBV3-1, the J gene TRBJ2-7, with TRBD2 identical over 8 bases. Germline lookup yields CDR1 LGHDT and CDR2 YNNKEL (reference sequence). The V and J ends lost 4 bases and 5 bases, in that order; junction bases with no gene match: 10. The CDR3 consists of 15 residues. The CDR3 DNA sequence: TGTGCCAGCAGCCCTCTTTGGACTAGCACACACGAGCAGTACTTC. It translates to CASSPLWTSTHEQYF.

This clonotype was counted a few times. V is TRBV30 and J is TRBJ2-3, with unresolved D. V lost 0 bases and J 2 bases, leaving 0 bases between the germline ends. This CDR3 is 11 amino acids long. The V gene's germline CDR1 is GTSNPN and CDR2 SVGIG (reference sequence). The CDR3 protein is CAWSVTDTQYF. The CDR3 DNA follows: TGTGCCTGGAGTGTCACAGATACGCAGTATTTT.

The CDR3 sequence: CASSPSGTGGTEAFF. The CDR3 nucleotides are TGTGCCAGCAGTCCGTCCGGGACAGGGGGCACTGAAGCTTTCTTT. The J gene is TRBJ1-1, the V gene TRBV6-6; 11 positions match TRBD1. The CDR3 sequence is 15 residues long. The junction had 6 bases not matched to a gene; V was cut back by 5 bases and J by 4 bases. Germline CDR1 and CDR2: MNHNY and SVGAGI (reference sequence).

This chain's CDR3 is CASSPGGEGYEQYF. As DNA, the CDR3 is TGCGCCAGCAGTCCCGGGGGAGAAGGCTACGAGCAGTACTTC. V usage is TRBV5-1 and J usage is TRBJ2-7; possible D gene TRBD2, 6 bases. V was cut by 5 bases and J by 3 bases, with 15 bases left in between. Per the germline V gene, CDR1 is SGHRS and CDR2 is YFSETQ. The CDR3 sequence is 14 residues long.

The chain combines TRBV20-1 with TRBJ2-3; 7 bases line up with TRBD1. The CDR3 contains 17 residues. V shed 3 bases and J 2 bases; nucleotides not matched to a gene: 14. The germline V gene encodes CDR1 DFQATT and CDR2 SNEGSKA (reference sequence). CDR3 sequence reads: CSASTTYRTGDTDTQYF. CDR3 DNA sequence: TGCAGTGCTAGTACCACTTATCGTACAGGGGACACAGATACGCAGTATTTT.

The chain couples TRBV7-9 to TRBJ2-1; D might be TRBD1 (6 bases). CDR1 is SEHNR, CDR2 FQNEAQ, per germline (reference sequence). Trimming cost V 5 bases and J 4 bases, with 21 bases left between them. CDR3 length equals 17 residues. The CDR3 sequence is CASSLNPGDQGYNEQFF. The CDR3, as DNA: TGTGCCAGCAGCCTTAACCCAGGGGACCAGGGGTACAATGAGCAGTTCTTC.

This clonotype was observed a handful of times. This chain links TRBV6-2 or TRBV6-3 with TRBJ2-2; 8 bases match TRBD1. The CDR3 is 20 amino acids. J was trimmed by 6 bases and V by 0 bases; bases with no gene match: 18. Germline lookup yields CDR1 MNHEY and CDR2 SVGEGT. Here the CDR3 reads CASSYSRSGGAELSPGELFF. The DNA for the CDR3 is TGTGCCAGCAGTTACTCGAGGTCAGGGGGCGCGGAGCTTAGCCCCGGGGAGCTGTTTTTT.

The CDR3 reads CASSPDSGNEQFF. DNA of the CDR3: TGTGCCAGCAGCCCCGATTCGGGGAATGAGCAGTTCTTC. V usage is TRBV7-3 and J usage is TRBJ2-1; maybe TRBD2 (5 bases). V dropped 5 bases and J dropped 7 bases, with 12 bases sitting between them. Germline assignment: CDR1 SGHTA and CDR2 FQGTGA. The CDR3 is made up of 13 amino acids.

In its sample, this clonotype was seen a few times. CDR3 bases: TGTGCCAGCAGCCCTATAGGCGGGAGTCTACCCACAGATACGCAGTATTTT. As protein: CASSPIGGSLPTDTQYF. The V gene is TRBV7-9, the J gene TRBJ2-3, with 7 bases that match TRBD2. Germline V gives CDR1 SEHNR, CDR2 FQNEAQ (reference sequence). J lost 2 bases, V lost 5 bases, and 13 bases had no gene match. The CDR3 covers 17 residues.